This T cell receptor beta chain was identified in a study of T-cell reconstitution after alpha-beta-depleted transplantation in children. Preparation of the TCRbeta library used unique molecular identifiers. TCRdb re-called the PCR reads through MiXCR, storing one row per CDR3 protein. The sample has over 550,000 distinct CDR3 sequences; 10% are singletons. The sample holds a few counts of this clonotype. This CDR3 contains 13 residues. The germline V gene encodes CDR1 LGHNA and CDR2 YNFKEQ. V lost 3 bases to trimming and J lost 10 bases; unmatched junction nucleotides: 4. Source: PBMCs from the stem cell graft donor, taken from the stem cell graft. The sequence was collected from a human donor who donated a stem cell graft to a child with acute myeloid leukemia. The V call is TRBV4-2, the J call TRBJ2-1, with 9 bases fitting TRBD2. Written as DNA, the CDR3 is TGTGCCAGCAGCCATCTAGCGGGAAAGGAGCAGTTCTTC. This encodes CASSHLAGKEQFF.